One sample yielded the 7 T cell receptor beta chains listed below, sequenced in a study of shared clonotypes between healthy human individuals. Assay used: immunoSEQ multiplex PCR; TCRdb lists only in-frame clones, some missing. The sample shows some 980,000 clones, approximately 80% of them seen only once. The sample taken for sequencing was memory CD4+ T cells sorted from blood. As to subset: CD45RA-negative fraction. These receptors all come from a young man in good health.

This chain joins TRBV11-2 and TRBJ1-6; D is unresolved. V gave up 4 bases and J gave up 10 bases, with 8 bases separating them. The CDR3 is 12 amino acids. Germline V gene data show CDR1 as SGHAT and CDR2 as FQNNGV. CDR3 coding DNA: TGTGCCAGCAGCTCCTTAAGGTCACCCCTCCACTTT. Translating gives CASSSLRSPLHF. Looking up the rest from reference TRBV11-2 and TRBJ1-6 gives the full variable domain: EAGVAQSPRYKIIEKRQSVAFWCNPISGHATLYWYQQILGQGPKLLIQFQNNGVVDDSQLPKDRFSAERLKGVDSTLKIQPAKLEDSAVYLCASSSLRSPLHFGNGTRLTVT.

The rearrangement links TRBV18 to TRBJ1-3; 7 bases are shared with TRBD1. The CDR3 consists of 20 residues. The V and J ends lost 3 bases and 3 bases, in that order; junction bases with no gene match: 20. Germline lookup yields CDR1 KGHSH and CDR2 LQKENI. The DNA for the CDR3 is TGTGCCAGCTCACCCCGGCCGATGATGGTCGGGACAGCCGATGGAAACACCATATATTTT. Translation gives CASSPRPMMVGTADGNTIYF. Supplemented by reference TRBV18 and TRBJ1-3, the full variable domain reads NAGVMQNPRHLVRRRGQEARLRCSPMKGHSHVYWYRQLPEEGLKFMVYLQKENIIDESGMPKERFSAEFPKEGPSILRIQQVVRGDSAAYFCASSPRPMMVGTADGNTIYFGEGSWLTVV.

The chain joins TRBV7-2 to TRBJ2-6; the D gene is possibly TRBD2 (5 bases). The germline V gene has CDR1 SGHTA and CDR2 FQGNSA. CDR3 length: 18 amino acids. The ends were cut back, 1 base at V and 1 base at J, with 14 bases in the middle. The CDR3 nucleotides read TGTGCCAGCAGCTTAGGGTTGGTAGCGAGGTCTGGGGCCAACGTCCTGACTTTC. Its translation is CASSLGLVARSGANVLTF.

The chain has TRBV2 and TRBJ1-4; the match to TRBD1 covers 7 bases. The CDR3 runs to 13 residues. V lost 7 bases, J lost 8 bases, and 7 bases stayed unmatched. Germline loops: CDR1 SNHLY, CDR2 FYNNEI. In DNA form, the CDR3 reads TGTGCCAGCAAAAGAGGGGGCGAGGAAAAACTGTTTTTT. It codes for CASKRGGEEKLFF. Full variable domain (remainder filled in from reference TRBV2 and TRBJ1-4): EPEVTQTPSHQVTQMGQEVILRCVPISNHLYFYWYRQILGQKVEFLVSFYNNEISEKSEIFDDQFSVERPDGSNFTLKIRSTKLEDSAMYFCASKRGGEEKLFFGSGTQLSVL.

The J gene is TRBJ2-7, the V gene TRBV2; 10 bases are shared with TRBD2. Per the germline V gene, CDR1 is SNHLY and CDR2 is FYNNEI. The trim removed 6 bases at V and 3 bases at J, leaving 5 bases unmatched. CDR3 length: 14 residues. In DNA form, the CDR3 reads TGTGCCAGCAGAATCGGGACTAGCGACTACGAGCAGTACTTC. Translation: CASRIGTSDYEQYF.

This clone was detected only a few times. The chain links TRBV19 to TRBJ2-3; D could derive from TRBD1 or TRBD2 (6 bases each). V lost 6 bases to trimming and J lost 1 base, with 14 bases between them. This CDR3 is 15 amino acids long. The germline gives CDR1 LNHDA, CDR2 SQIVND (reference sequence). CDR3 sequence: CASRDGRGGTDTQYF. The CDR3 DNA sequence: TGTGCCAGTAGAGATGGAAGGGGGGGCACAGATACGCAGTATTTT.

The gene calls are TRBV7-2 and TRBJ2-3, with TRBD2 identical over 11 bases. From germline, CDR1 is SGHTA and CDR2 FQGNSA. Trimming removed 4 bases from V and 4 bases from J; junction bases left unmatched: 10. The length of the CDR3 is 17 residues. CDR3 nucleotide sequence: TGTGCCAGCAGCTCCCCGACTAGCGGGGTTTACGCAGATACGCAGTATTTT. It is translated as CASSSPTSGVYADTQYF.